This note documents a single TCR beta chain sequence. The data originate from a study of blood T cell repertoires in COVID-19. Study at large: PBMCs, B-cell-depleted T cells, or T cells provided the cDNA or gDNA that made up the material.

Original processing notes: Cell counts per sample came from amplifying reference gene primers. Measured with immunoSEQ multiplex PCR; TCRdb has only the in-frame clones, and not every one. The V and J calls and clone size were taken over from that table, and D and trimming were inferred from the DNA. Of 160,000 or so clones listed, approximately 84% were seen once; the top ten hold around 13%. Trimming removed 7 bases at V and 0 bases at J, with 12 bases between. Germline values: CDR1 MNHEY, CDR2 SVGAGI. The CDR3 contains 14 residues. The sample was peripheral blood. The clonotype comes from a woman over 75 with acute or convalescent COVID-19. The chain recombines TRBV6-5 with TRBJ1-1; D not resolved. CDR3 amino acids: CASTGRALNTEAFF. The CDR3 DNA is TGTGCCAGCACCGGGAGGGCCCTGAACACTGAAGCTTTCTTT.